A single sample gave rise to the 5 T cell receptor beta chains below, sequenced in a study of shared clonotypes between healthy human individuals. Data came from immunoSEQ multiplex PCR; TCRdb stores just in-frame clones and leaves some out. The sample lists about 580,000 clones; 98% were seen once. Terminally differentiated effector memory CD45RA+ cells were left out of the naive CD8 fraction, which was CD45RO-negative and positively selected for CCR7. The sample consisted of naive CD8+ T cells sorted from blood. These receptors came from a man younger than 45 in good health.

This chain uses TRBV2 with TRBJ2-7; D remains ambiguous. V lost 7 bases, J lost 2 bases, and 6 bases lay in between. The CDR3 is 11 residues long. Germline V gene sequence: CDR1 SNHLY, CDR2 FYNNEI. CDR3 protein: CASKITYEQYF. CDR3 coding DNA: TGTGCCAGCAAAATAACCTACGAGCAGTACTTC.

The CDR3 spells CASSPGTDEQYF. Written as DNA, the CDR3 is TGTGCCAGCAGCCCTGGGACGGACGAGCAGTACTTC. The chain uses TRBV9 and TRBJ2-7; D is possibly TRBD1 or TRBD2 (5 bases each). This CDR3 comprises 12 residues. Germline V gene lookup returns CDR1 SGDLS and CDR2 YYNGEE. V lost 4 bases and J lost 5, with 10 bases in between.

The CDR3 coding sequence is TGTGCCAGCAGCTTTCTAGTTACCGGGGAGCTGTTTTTT. As protein: CASSFLVTGELFF. This sequence joins TRBV7-9 and TRBJ2-2; D gene uncertain. CDR1 SEHNR and CDR2 FQNEAQ come from the germline V gene (reference sequence). This CDR3 is built from 13 residues. The V gene lost 3 bases and the J gene lost 5 bases, with 7 bases spanning the gap.

The chain joins TRBV7-2 to TRBJ2-1; D may be TRBD2 (6 bases). V was cut by 4 bases and J by 5 bases, with 9 bases left in between. The CDR3 is made up of 13 amino acids. Germline values: CDR1 SGHTA, CDR2 FQGNSA. The CDR3 loop reads CASSSGLHNEQFF. The DNA for the CDR3 is TGTGCCAGCAGCTCGGGACTTCACAATGAGCAGTTCTTC.

On this clone itself: A junction end diverges from the germline sequence, so it may reflect a read error. The chain has TRBV9 and TRBJ2-3, with D tentatively TRBD1 or TRBD2 (6 bases each). This CDR3 has 12 amino acids. Per germline, CDR1 SGDLS and CDR2 YYNGEE. CDR3 loop: CASSVGAHGGNF. The CDR3 DNA sequence: TGTGCCAGCAGCGTGGGGGCCCACGGCGGGAATTTT.